This T cell receptor beta chain was sequenced for a study of T cells in Graves' hyperthyroidism and ophthalmopathy. This clonotype was seen repeatedly, ten times or more. The TCR beta CDR3 regions underwent amplification using RNA transcripts as the source. The TCR CDR3 first-round RT-PCR relied on the HTBI primer set. TCRdb re-derived calls from the multiplex PCR reads in MiXCR, one entry per CDR3 protein. The table records 350,000 to 450,000 distinct CDR3 sequences, approximately 18% of them present only once. Germline loops: CDR1 KGHSH, CDR2 LQKENI. V lost 4 bases and J lost 0, with 13 bases in between. This CDR3 contains 15 residues. Extraction of PBMCs used 7.5 to 10 ml of fresh peripheral blood.

The chain has TRBV18 and TRBJ2-7; perhaps TRBD1 as D (6 bases). This sequence originates from a woman under 40 with Graves' hyperthyroidism that later progressed to Graves' ophthalmopathy. The sequenced material came from blood. The CDR3 DNA follows: TGTGCCAGCTCACGCTCAGGGGCCAGCTCCTACGAGCAGTACTTC. This gives the protein CASSRSGASSYEQYF.